These 7 T cell receptor beta chains were sequenced from one sample in a study of cytomegalovirus exposure and HLA in healthy donors. It was with 60 Vbeta and 13 Jbeta primers that the PCR ran. Generated by immunoSEQ multiplex PCR, the TCRdb table keeps only in-frame clones and is missing some. Found here are around 100,000 clones, 67% of them singletons; the top ten hold about 8%. Material for sequencing was PBMCs. These receptors originate from a man between 18 and 35 years old in good health and CMV-seropositive.

In this sample, this clone turned up once. This sequence joins TRBV7-9 and TRBJ2-1, with 10 bases identical to TRBD1. CDR1 SEHNR and CDR2 FQNEAQ come from the germline V gene (reference sequence). Unmatched junction bases numbered 7, after V lost 6 bases and J lost 2 bases. The CDR3 extends over 16 amino acids. In DNA form, the CDR3 reads TGTGCCAGCAGGTCCTCCGGGACAGGGGCCTACAATGAGCAGTTCTTC. This gives the protein CASRSSGTGAYNEQFF.

The chain couples TRBV7-3 to TRBJ1-1; possible D gene TRBD1, 5 bases. Germline V gene sequence: CDR1 SGHTA, CDR2 FQGTGA. The CDR3 is 13 amino acids. The V gene lost 9 bases and the J gene lost 0 bases, with 11 bases spanning the gap. CDR3 region: CASKQELNTEAFF. DNA of the CDR3: TGTGCCAGTAAACAGGAGCTGAACACTGAAGCTTTCTTT.

The chain combines TRBV19 with TRBJ2-1, with D maybe TRBD2 (5 bases). V lost 6 bases, J lost 0 bases, and 12 bases lay in between. The length of the CDR3 is 15 residues. Germline V gene sequence: CDR1 LNHDA, CDR2 SQIVND (reference sequence). CDR3 DNA: TGTGCCAGTAGCACTAGAACCTACTCCTACAATGAGCAGTTCTTC. Encoded protein: CASSTRTYSYNEQFF.

The chain carries TRBV11-3 and TRBJ1-6; TRBD1 is a possible D gene (6 bases). The V and J ends lost 5 bases and 7 bases respectively, with 12 bases between them. CDR3 size: 14 residues. Per germline, CDR1 SGHNT and CDR2 YENEEA. CDR3 DNA: TGTGCCAGCAGCCCGGACAGCACAAATTCACCCCTCCACTTT. It encodes CASSPDSTNSPLHF.

In DNA form, the CDR3 reads TGTGCCAGCAGACTTACGGGGGACTACAATGAGCAGTTCTTC. Amino acids: CASRLTGDYNEQFF. The genes are TRBV11-2 and TRBJ2-1; D perhaps matches TRBD2 (6 bases). CDR1 SGHAT and CDR2 FQNNGV come from the germline V gene. The V end lost 6 bases, the J end lost 3 bases, and 12 bases lay between the germline ends. CDR3 length: 14 amino acids.

This chain connects TRBV5-6 to TRBJ2-3, with a possible D match to TRBD1 (5 bases). The germline CDR1 and CDR2 sequences are SGHDT and YYEEEE. Trimming removed 1 base from V and 1 base from J, with 19 bases in between. The CDR3 loop spans 18 amino acids. In DNA, the CDR3 is TGTGCCAGCAGCTTGCTTGGTAGGGGTGTAGGTCGCACAGATACGCAGTATTTT. Its protein is CASSLLGRGVGRTDTQYF.

The chain employs TRBV4-1 and TRBJ2-7, with a possible D match to TRBD1 (6 bases). The V end was cut by 2 bases, the J end by 3 bases, with 11 bases between. Germline V gene sequence: CDR1 MGHRA, CDR2 YSYEKL. CDR3 size: 14 residues. The CDR3 loop reads CASSQPTGGYEQYF. CDR3 bases: TGCGCCAGCAGCCAACCGACAGGTGGCTACGAGCAGTACTTC.